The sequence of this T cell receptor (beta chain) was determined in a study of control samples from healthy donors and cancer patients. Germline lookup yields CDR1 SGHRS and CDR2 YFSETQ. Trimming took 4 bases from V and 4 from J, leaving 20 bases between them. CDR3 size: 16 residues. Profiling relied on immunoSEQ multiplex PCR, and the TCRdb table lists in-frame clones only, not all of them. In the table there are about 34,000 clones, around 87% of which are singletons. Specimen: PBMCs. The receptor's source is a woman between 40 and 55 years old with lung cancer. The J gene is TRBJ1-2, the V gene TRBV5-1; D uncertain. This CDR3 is CASSQREGTGFYGYTF. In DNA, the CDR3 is TGCGCCAGCAGCCAACGGGAGGGAACTGGCTTCTATGGCTACACCTTC. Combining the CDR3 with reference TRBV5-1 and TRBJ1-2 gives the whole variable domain KAGVTQTPRYLIKTRGQQVTLSCSPISGHRSVSWYQQTPGQGLQFLFEYFSETQRNKGNFPGRFSGRQFSNSRSEMNVSTLELGDSALYLCASSQREGTGFYGYTFGSGTRLTVV.